This T cell receptor beta chain was documented in a study of shared clonotypes between healthy human individuals. As processed by the authors: Junction-only sequences produced by ImmunoSEQ had no quality scores, so filtering differed. The repertoire was sequenced with immunoSEQ multiplex PCR; TCRdb's copy has only in-frame clones and lacks some. V, J and clone size derive from that table, while D and trimming were established from the DNA sequence. The sample gives 2 million to 2.5 million clones, about 95% of which show up once; around 1.1% is in the top ten. Regarding the study as a whole: The study found lower generation probabilities in non-shared clonotypes than in those shared by all four donors.

Naive CD8 cells comprised CD45RO-negative, CCR7-positively selected cells, excluding terminally differentiated effector memory CD45RA+ cells. HIV-negative, healthy adults without recent acute infections or vaccinations were the donors. The CDR3 has 15 amino acids. The V gene lost 0 bases and the J gene lost 6 bases, with 11 bases spanning the gap. Looked up from germline, CDR1 is LNHDA and CDR2 is SQIVND (reference sequence). A remark on this clone: The target antigen is unknown.

The chain has TRBV19 and TRBJ1-4; D unclear. The origin of this receptor is a man aged 18 to 29 in good health. The sequenced sample consisted of naive CD8+ T cells sorted from blood. The CDR3 sequence: CASSIDFREDEKLFF. CDR3 sequence (DNA): TGTGCCAGTAGTATAGATTTCAGAGAAGATGAAAAACTGTTTTTT.